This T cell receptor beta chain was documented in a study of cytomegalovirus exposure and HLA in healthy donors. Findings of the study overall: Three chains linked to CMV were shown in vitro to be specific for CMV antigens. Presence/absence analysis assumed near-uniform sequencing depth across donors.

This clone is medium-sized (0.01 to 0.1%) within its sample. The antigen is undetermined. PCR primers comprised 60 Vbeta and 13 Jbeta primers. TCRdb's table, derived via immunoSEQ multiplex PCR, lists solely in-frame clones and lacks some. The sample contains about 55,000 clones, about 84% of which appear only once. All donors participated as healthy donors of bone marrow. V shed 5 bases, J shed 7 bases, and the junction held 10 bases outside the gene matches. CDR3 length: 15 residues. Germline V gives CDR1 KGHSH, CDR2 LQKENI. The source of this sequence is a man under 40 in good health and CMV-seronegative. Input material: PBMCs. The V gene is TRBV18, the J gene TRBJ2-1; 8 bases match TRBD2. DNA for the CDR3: TGTGCCAGCTCAGGAGTCGCAGCGGGAGTAAATGAGCAGTTCTTC. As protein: CASSGVAAGVNEQFF.